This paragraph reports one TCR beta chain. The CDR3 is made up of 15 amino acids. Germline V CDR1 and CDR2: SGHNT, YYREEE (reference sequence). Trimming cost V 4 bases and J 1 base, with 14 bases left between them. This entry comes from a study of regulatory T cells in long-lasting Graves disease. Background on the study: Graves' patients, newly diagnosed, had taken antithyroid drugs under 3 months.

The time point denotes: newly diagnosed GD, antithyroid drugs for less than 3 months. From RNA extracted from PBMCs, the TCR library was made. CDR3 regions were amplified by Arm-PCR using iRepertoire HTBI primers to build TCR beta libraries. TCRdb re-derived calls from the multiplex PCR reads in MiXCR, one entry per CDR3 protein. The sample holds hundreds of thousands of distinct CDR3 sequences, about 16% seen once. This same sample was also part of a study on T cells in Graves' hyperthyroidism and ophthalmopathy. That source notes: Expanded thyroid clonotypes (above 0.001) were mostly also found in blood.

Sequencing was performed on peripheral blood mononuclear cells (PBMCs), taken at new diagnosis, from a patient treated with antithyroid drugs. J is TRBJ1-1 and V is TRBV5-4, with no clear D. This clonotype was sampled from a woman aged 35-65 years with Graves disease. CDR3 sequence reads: CASSRTPSKNTEAFF. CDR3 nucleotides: TGTGCCAGCAGCCGAACTCCCTCCAAGAACACTGAAGCTTTCTTT.